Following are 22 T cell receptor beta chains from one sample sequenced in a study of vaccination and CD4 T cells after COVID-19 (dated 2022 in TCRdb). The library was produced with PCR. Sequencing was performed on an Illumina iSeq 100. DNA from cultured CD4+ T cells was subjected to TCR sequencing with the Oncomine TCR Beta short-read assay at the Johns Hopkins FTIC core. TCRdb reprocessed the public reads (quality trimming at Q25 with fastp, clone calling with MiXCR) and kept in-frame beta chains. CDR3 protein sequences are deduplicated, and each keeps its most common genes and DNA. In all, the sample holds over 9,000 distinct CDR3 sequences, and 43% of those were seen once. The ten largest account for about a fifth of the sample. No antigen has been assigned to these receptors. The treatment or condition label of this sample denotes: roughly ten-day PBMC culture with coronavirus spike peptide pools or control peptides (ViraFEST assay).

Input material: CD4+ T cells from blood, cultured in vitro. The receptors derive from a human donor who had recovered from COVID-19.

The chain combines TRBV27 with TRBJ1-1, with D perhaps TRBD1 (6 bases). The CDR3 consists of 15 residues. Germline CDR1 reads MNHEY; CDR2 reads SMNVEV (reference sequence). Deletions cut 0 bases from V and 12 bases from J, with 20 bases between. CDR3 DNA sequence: TGTGCCAGCAGTTTATCGATCAGGGGCAGGACGGGAACTTTCTTT. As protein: CASSLSIRGRTGTFF.

The CDR3 DNA follows: TGTGCCAGCAGTCCCTATGGGGGGCGGGAAGAGACCCAGTACTTC. Its protein product is CASSPYGGREETQYF. The chain recombines TRBV6-1 with TRBJ2-5; D may correspond to TRBD1 or TRBD2 (6 bases each). This CDR3 spans 15 amino acids. CDR1 is MNHNS and CDR2 is SASEGT in the germline V gene. V dropped 5 bases and J dropped 3 bases, with 16 bases sitting between them.

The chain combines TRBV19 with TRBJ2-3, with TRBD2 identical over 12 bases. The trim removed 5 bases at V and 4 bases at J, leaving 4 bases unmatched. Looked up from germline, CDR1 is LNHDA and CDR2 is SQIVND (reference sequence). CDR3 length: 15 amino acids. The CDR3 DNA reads TGTGCCAGTAGTGTAAGACTAGCGGGGGCAGATACGCAGTATTTT. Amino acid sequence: CASSVRLAGADTQYF.

The CDR3 reads CASSGGQFYEQYF. As DNA, the CDR3 is TGTGCCAGCAGCGGGGGACAGTTCTACGAGCAGTACTTC. The chain couples TRBV7-6 to TRBJ2-7, with 7 nucleotides matching TRBD1. Germline-derived CDR1 and CDR2 are SGHVS and FNYEAQ. CDR3 length equals 13 residues. V lost 5 bases, J lost 3 bases, and 4 bases stayed unmatched.

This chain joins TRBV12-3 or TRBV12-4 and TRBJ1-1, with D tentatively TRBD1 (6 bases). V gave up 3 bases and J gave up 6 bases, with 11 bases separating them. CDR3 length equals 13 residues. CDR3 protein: CASSLGGNAEAFF. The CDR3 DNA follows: TGTGCCAGCAGTTTGGGGGGCAATGCTGAAGCTTTCTTT.

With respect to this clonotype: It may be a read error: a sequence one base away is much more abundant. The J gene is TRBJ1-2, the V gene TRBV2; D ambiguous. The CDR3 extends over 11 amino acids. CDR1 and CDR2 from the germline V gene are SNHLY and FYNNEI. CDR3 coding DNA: TGTGCCAGCAGTAGTGAATATGGCTGCACCTTC. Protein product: CASSSEYGCTF.

For the CDR3, the DNA is TGTGCTAGTGGTTTAGGGGTGAACACTGAAGCTTTCTTT. It yields the protein CASGLGVNTEAFF. This sequence joins TRBV12-5 and TRBJ1-1, with a weak D call TRBD1 (5 bases). The CDR3 runs to 13 residues. Germline V lookup: CDR1 LGHNT, CDR2 FRNRAP. Trimming removed 3 bases at V and 0 bases at J, with 5 bases between. The full variable domain, in which reference TRBV12-5 and TRBJ1-1 provide the parts outside the CDR3, is DARVTQTPRHKVTEMGQEVTMRCQPILGHNTVFWYRQTMMQGLELLAYFRNRAPLDDSGMPKDRFSAEMPDATLATLKIQPSEPRDSAVYFCASGLGVNTEAFFGQGTRLTVV.

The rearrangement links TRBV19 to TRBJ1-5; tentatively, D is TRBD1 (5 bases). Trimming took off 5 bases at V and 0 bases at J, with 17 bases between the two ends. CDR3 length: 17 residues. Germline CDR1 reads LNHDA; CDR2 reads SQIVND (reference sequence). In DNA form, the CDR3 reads TGTGCCAGTAGTCCGGAAGGGGCACTTGATAGCAATCAGCCCCAGCATTTT. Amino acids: CASSPEGALDSNQPQHF.

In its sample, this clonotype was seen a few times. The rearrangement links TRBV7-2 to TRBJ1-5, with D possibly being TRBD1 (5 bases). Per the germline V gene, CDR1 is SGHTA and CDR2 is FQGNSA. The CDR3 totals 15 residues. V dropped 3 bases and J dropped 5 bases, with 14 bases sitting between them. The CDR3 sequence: CASSLGRGTDQPQHF. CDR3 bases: TGTGCCAGCAGCTTGGGCCGGGGGACCGATCAGCCCCAGCATTTT.

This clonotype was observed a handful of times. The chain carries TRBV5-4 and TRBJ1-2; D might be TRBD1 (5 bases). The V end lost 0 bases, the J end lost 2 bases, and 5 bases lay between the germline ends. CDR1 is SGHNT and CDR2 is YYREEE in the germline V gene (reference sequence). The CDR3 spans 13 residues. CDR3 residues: CASSLEGNYGYTF. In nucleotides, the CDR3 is TGTGCCAGCAGCTTGGAGGGGAACTATGGCTACACCTTC. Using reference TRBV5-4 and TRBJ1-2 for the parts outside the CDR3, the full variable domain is ETGVTQSPTHLIKTRGQQVTLRCSSQSGHNTVSWYQQALGQGPQFIFQYYREEENGRGNFPPRFSGLQFPNYSSELNVNALELDDSALYLCASSLEGNYGYTFGSGTRLTVV.

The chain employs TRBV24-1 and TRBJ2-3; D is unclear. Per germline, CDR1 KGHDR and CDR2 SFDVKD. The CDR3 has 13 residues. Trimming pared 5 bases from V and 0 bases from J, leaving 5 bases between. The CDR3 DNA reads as TGTGCCACCAGTGGATGGAGCACAGATACGCAGTATTTT. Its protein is CATSGWSTDTQYF.

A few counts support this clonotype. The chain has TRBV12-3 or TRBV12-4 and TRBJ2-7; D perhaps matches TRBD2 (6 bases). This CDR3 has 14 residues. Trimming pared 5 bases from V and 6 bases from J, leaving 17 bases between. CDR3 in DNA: TGTGCCAGCAGTACCTCCTGGCAGGGAGGCGAGCAGTACTTC. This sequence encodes CASSTSWQGGEQYF.

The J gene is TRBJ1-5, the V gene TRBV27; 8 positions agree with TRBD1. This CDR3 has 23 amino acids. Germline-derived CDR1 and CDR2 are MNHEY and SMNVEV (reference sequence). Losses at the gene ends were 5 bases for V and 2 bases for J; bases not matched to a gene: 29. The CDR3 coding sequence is TGTGCCAGCAGTAGACACCTCCCAAGGGGTTCCGGGACAGGCAGTGTGGGCAATCAGCCCCAGCATTTT. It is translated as CASSRHLPRGSGTGSVGNQPQHF.

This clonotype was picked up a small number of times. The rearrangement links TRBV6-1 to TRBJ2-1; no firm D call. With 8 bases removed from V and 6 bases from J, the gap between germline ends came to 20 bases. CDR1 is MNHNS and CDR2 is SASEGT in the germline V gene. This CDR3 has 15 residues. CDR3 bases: TGTGCCAGCCGCCTGATGAACTTACCGGCCAATGAGCAGTTCTTC. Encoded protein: CASRLMNLPANEQFF.

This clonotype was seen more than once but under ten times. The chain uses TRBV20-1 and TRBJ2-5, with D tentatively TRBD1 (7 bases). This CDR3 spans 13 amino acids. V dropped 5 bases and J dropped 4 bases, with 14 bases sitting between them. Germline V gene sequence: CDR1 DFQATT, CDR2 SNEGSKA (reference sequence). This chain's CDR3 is CSAEIQGGETQYF. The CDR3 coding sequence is TGCAGTGCTGAGATCCAGGGGGGAGAGACCCAGTACTTC.

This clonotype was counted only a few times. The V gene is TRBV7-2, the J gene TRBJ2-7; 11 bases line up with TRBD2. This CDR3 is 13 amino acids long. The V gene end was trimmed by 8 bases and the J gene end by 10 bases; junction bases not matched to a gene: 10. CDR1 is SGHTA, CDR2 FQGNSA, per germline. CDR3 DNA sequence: TGTGCCAGCGGACGAACTAGCGGGGGTCGTCAGTACTTC. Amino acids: CASGRTSGGRQYF.

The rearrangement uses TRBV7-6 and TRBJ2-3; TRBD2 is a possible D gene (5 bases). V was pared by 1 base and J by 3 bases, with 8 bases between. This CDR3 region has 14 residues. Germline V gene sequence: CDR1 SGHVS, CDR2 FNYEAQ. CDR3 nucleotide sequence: TGTGCCAGCAGCTTAGTGGGAGCAACAGATACGCAGTATTTT. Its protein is CASSLVGATDTQYF.

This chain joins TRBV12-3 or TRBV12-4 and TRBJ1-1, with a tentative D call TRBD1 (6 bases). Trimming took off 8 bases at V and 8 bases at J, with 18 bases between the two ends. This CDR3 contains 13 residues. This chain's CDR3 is CASASLAGAEAFF. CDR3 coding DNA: TGTGCCAGCGCGAGCCTCGCAGGGGCCGAAGCTTTCTTT.

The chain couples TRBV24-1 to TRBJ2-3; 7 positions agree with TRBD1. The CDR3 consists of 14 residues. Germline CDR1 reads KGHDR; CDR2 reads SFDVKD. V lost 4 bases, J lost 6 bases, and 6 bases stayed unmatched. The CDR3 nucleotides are TGTGCCACCAGTGAAAGGGGGCGAGGGGATACGCAGTATTTT. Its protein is CATSERGRGDTQYF.

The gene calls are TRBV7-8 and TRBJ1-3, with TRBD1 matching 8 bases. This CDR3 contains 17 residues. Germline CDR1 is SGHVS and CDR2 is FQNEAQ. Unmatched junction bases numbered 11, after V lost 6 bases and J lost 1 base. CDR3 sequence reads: CASSLLTGDASGNTIYF. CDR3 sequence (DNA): TGTGCCAGCAGTCTTTTGACAGGGGATGCTTCTGGAAACACCATATATTTT.

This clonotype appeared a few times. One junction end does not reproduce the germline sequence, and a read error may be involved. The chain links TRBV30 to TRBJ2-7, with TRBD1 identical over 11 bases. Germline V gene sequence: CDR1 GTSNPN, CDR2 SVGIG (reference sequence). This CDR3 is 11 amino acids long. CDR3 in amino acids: CAWSVYGTGGF. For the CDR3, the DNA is TGTGCCTGGAGTGTATATGGGACAGGGGGCTTC.

The CDR3 coding sequence is TGTGCCAGCAGCCTAACCGGGACAGGGAACCCCCTCCACTTT. Translation gives CASSLTGTGNPLHF. J is TRBJ1-6 and V is TRBV21-1; the table's D call, TRBD1, was not checked against the DNA. TRBV21-1 represents a pseudogene. The CDR3 is 14 residues long.